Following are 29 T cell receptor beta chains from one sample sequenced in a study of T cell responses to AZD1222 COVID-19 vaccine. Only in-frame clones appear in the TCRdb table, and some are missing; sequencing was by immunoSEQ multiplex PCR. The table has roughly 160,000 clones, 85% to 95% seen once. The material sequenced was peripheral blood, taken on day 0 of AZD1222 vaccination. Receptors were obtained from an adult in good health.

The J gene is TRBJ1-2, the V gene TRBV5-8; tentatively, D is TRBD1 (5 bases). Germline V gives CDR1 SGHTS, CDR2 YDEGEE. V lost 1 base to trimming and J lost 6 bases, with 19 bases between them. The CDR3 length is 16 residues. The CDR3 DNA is TGTGCCAGCAGCTTGCGCGGGACGACAGAATACGATGGCTACACCTTC. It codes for CASSLRGTTEYDGYTF. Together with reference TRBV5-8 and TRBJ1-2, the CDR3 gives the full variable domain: EAGVTQSPTHLIKTRGQQATLRCSPISGHTSVYWYQQALGLGLQFLLWYDEGEERNRGNFPPRFSGRQFPNYSSELNVNALELEDSALYLCASSLRGTTEYDGYTFGSGTRLTVV.

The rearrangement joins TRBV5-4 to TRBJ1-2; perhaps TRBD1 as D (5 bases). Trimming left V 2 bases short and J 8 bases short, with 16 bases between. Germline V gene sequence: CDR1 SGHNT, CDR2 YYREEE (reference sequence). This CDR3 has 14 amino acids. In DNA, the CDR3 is TGTGCCAGCAGCTTAGGACTCCTCGAGGGGGGCTACACCTTC. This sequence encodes CASSLGLLEGGYTF.

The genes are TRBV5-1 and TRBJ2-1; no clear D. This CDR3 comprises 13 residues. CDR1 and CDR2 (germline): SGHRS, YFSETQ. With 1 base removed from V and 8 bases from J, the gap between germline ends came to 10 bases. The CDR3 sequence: CASSLSPEDEQFF. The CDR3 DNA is TGCGCCAGCAGCTTGTCGCCCGAAGATGAGCAGTTCTTC. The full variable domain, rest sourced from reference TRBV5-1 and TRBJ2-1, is KAGVTQTPRYLIKTRGQQVTLSCSPISGHRSVSWYQQTPGQGLQFLFEYFSETQRNKGNFPGRFSGRQFSNSRSEMNVSTLELGDSALYLCASSLSPEDEQFFGPGTRLTVL.

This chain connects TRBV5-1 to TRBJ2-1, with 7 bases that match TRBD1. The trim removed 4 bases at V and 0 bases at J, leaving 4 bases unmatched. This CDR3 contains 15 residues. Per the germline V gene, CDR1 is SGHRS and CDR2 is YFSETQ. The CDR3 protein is CASSPGTVSYNEQFF. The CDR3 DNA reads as TGCGCCAGCAGCCCCGGGACAGTCTCCTACAATGAGCAGTTCTTC.

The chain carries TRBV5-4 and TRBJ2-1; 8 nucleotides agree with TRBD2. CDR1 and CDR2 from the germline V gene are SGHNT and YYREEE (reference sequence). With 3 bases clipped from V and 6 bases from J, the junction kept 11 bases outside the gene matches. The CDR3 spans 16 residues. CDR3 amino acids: CASSWASGGLSNEQFF. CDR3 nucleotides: TGTGCCAGCAGCTGGGCCTCGGGGGGGCTGAGCAATGAGCAGTTCTTC.

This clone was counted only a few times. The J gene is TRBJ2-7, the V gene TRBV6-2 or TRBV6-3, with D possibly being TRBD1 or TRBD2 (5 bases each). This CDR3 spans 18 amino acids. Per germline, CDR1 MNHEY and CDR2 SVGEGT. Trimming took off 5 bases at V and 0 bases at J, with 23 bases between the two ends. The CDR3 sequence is CASSPPRSGRISSYEQYF. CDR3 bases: TGTGCCAGCAGTCCGCCGAGATCGGGACGTATCAGCTCCTACGAGCAGTACTTC.

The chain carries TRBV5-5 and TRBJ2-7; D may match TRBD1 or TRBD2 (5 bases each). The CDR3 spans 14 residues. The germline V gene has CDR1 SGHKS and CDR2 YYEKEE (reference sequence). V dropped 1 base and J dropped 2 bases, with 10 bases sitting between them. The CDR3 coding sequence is TGTGCCAGCAGCTTGACCCCGGGGCCCTACGAGCAGTACTTC. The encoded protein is CASSLTPGPYEQYF.

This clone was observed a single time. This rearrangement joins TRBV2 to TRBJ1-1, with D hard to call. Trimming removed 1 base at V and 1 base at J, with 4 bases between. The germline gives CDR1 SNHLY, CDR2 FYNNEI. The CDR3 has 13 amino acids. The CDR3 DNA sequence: TGTGCCAGCAGTGAAGGAGGGAACACTGAAGCTTTCTTT. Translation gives CASSEGGNTEAFF. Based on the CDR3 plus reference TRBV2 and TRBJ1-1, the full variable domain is EPEVTQTPSHQVTQMGQEVILRCVPISNHLYFYWYRQILGQKVEFLVSFYNNEISEKSEIFDDQFSVERPDGSNFTLKIRSTKLEDSAMYFCASSEGGNTEAFFGQGTRLTVV.

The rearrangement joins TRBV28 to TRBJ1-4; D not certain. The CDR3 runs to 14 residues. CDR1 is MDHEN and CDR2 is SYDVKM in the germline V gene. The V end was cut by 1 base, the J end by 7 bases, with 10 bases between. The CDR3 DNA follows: TGTGCCAGCAGTTTATTCGGTAGCCCTGAAAAACTGTTTTTT. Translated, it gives CASSLFGSPEKLFF.

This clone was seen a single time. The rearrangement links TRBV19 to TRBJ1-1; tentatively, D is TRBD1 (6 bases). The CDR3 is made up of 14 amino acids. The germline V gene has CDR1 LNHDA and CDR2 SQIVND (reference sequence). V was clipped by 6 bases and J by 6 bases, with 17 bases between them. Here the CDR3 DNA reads TGTGCCAGTAGGTTTTTCGGGGGGCAGTCTGAAGCTTTCTTT. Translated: CASRFFGGQSEAFF.

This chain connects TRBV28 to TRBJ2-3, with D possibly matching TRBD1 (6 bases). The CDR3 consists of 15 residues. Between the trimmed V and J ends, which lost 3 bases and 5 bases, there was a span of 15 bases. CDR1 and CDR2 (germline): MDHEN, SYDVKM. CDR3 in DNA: TGTGCCAGCAGTTTTTCGAGGAAGGGGGTAGATACGCAGTATTTT. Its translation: CASSFSRKGVDTQYF.

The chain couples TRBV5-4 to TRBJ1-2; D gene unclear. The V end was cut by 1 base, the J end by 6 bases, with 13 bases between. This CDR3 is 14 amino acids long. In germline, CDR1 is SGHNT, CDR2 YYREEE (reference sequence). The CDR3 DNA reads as TGTGCCAGCAGCTTGAACTGGGCGCTAGATGGCTACACCTTC. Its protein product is CASSLNWALDGYTF.

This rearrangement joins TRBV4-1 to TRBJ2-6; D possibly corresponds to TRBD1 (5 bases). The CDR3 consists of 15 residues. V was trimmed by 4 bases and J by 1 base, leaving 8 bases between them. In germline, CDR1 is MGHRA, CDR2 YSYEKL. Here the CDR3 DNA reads TGCGCCAGCAGCCTCGACAGTTCTGGGGCCAACGTCCTGACTTTC. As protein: CASSLDSSGANVLTF.

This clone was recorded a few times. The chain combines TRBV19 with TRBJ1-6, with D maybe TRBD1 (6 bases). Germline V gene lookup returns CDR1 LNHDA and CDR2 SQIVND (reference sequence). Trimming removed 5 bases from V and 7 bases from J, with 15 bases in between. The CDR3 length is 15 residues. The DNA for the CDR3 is TGTGCCAGTAGTTCGGCGGGGGCGGGGAATTCACCCCTCCACTTT. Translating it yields CASSSAGAGNSPLHF.

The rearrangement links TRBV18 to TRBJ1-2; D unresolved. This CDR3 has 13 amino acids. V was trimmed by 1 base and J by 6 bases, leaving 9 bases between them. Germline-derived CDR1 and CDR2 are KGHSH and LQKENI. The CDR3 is CASSPQGSHGYTF. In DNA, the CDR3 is TGTGCCAGCTCACCACAAGGATCCCATGGCTACACCTTC.

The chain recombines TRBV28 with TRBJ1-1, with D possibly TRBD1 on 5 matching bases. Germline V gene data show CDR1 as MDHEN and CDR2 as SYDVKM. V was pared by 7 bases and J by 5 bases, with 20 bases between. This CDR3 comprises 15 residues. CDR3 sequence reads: CASTSPVVGGTEAFF. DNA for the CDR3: TGTGCCAGCACCTCCCCGGTTGTGGGGGGGACTGAAGCTTTCTTT.

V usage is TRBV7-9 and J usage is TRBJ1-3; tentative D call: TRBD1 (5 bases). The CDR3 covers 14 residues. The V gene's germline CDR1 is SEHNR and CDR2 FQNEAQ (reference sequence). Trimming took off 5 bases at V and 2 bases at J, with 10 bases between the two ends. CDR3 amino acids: CASSPKGTGNTIYF. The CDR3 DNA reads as TGTGCCAGCAGCCCAAAGGGGACTGGAAACACCATATATTTT.

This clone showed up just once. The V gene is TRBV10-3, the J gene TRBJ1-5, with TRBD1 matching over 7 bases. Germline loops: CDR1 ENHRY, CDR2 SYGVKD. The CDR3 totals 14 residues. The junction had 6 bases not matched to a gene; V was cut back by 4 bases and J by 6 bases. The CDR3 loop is CAISGEGAVQPQHF. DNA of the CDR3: TGTGCCATCAGTGGTGAGGGGGCGGTTCAGCCCCAGCATTTT.

The CDR3 coding sequence is TGTGCCAGCAGCTTTAACAGCTACGAGCAGTACTTC. As protein: CASSFNSYEQYF. This rearrangement joins TRBV5-8 to TRBJ2-7; D is ambiguous. Germline assignment: CDR1 SGHTS and CDR2 YDEGEE. The ends were cut back, 2 bases at V and 3 bases at J, with 6 bases in the middle. The CDR3 loop spans 12 amino acids.

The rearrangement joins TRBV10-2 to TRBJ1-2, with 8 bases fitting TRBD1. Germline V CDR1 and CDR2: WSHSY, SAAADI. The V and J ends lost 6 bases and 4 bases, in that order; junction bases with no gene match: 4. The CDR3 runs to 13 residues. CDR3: CASRAGQGYGYTF. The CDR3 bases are TGCGCCAGCAGGGCAGGACAGGGCTATGGCTACACCTTC.

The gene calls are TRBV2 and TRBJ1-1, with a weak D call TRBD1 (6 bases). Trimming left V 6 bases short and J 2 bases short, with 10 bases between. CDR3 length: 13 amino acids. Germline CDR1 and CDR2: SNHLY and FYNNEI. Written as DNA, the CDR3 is TGTGCCAGCAGCTCACAGGGAAACACTGAAGCTTTCTTT. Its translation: CASSSQGNTEAFF.

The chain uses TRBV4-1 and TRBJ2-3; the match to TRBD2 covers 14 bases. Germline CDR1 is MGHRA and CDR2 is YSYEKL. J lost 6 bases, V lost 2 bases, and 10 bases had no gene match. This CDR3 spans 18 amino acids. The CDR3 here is CASSQRADGTSGGDTQYF. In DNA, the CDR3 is TGCGCCAGCAGCCAACGAGCTGACGGGACTAGCGGGGGCGATACGCAGTATTTT.

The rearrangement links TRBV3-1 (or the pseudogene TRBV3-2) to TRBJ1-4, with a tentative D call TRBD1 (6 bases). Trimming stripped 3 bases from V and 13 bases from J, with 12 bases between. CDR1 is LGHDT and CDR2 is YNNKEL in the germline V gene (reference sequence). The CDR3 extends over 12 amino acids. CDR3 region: CASSQGAGALFF. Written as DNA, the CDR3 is TGTGCCAGCAGCCAGGGGGCGGGGGCACTGTTTTTT.

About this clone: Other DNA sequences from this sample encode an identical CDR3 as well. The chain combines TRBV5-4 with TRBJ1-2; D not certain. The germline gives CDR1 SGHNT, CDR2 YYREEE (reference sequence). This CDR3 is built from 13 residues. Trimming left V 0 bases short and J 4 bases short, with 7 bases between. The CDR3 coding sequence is TGTGCCAGCAGCTTGGTGGGAGTCTATGGCTACACCTTC. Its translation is CASSLVGVYGYTF.

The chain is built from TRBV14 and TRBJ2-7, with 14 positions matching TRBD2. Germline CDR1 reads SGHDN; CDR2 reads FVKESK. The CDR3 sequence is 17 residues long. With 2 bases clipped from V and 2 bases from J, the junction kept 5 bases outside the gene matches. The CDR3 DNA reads TGTGCCAGCAGCCAACCAGGACTAGCGGGGGGCCCCTACGAGCAGTACTTC. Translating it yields CASSQPGLAGGPYEQYF.

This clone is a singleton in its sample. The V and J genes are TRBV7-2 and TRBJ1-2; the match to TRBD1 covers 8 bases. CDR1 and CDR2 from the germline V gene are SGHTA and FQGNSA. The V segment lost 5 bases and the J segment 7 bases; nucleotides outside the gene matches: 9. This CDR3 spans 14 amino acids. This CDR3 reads CASSPTAGGAGYTF. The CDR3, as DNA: TGTGCCAGCAGCCCGACCGCAGGGGGCGCTGGCTACACCTTC.

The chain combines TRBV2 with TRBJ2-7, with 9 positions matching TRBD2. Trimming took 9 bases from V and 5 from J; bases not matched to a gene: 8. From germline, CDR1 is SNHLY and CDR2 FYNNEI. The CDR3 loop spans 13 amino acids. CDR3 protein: CARSGLALDEQYF. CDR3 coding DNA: TGTGCCAGAAGCGGACTAGCGCTGGACGAGCAGTACTTC.

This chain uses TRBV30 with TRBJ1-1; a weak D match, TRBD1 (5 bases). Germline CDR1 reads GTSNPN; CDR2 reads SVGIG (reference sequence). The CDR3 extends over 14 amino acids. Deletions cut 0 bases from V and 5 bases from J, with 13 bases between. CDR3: CAWSVVGRRTEAFF. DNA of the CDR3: TGTGCCTGGAGTGTAGTGGGGCGCCGGACTGAAGCTTTCTTT.

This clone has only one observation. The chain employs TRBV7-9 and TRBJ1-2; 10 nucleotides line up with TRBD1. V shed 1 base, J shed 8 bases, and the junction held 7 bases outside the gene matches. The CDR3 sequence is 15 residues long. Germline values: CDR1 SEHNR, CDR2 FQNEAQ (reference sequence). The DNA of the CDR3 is TGTGCCAGCAGCTTAGATCCCGACAGGGGGCAAGGCTACACCTTC. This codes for CASSLDPDRGQGYTF.